This T cell receptor beta chain was identified in a study of T cells in Graves' hyperthyroidism and ophthalmopathy. In the study overall: The authors collected peripheral blood at initial diagnosis, before any treatment.

The V gene's germline CDR1 is MDHEN and CDR2 SYDVKM. With 4 bases removed from V and 6 bases from J, the gap between germline ends came to 23 bases. The length of the CDR3 is 17 residues. From RNA transcripts, TCR beta CDR3 regions were amplified. HTBI primers were the set used in a first-round RT-PCR of the TCR CDR3. From the multiplex PCR reads, TCRdb called clonotypes with MiXCR, one entry per CDR3 protein. Counted here are 150,000 to 200,000 distinct CDR3 sequences, 9.4% occurring once; the ten biggest clones make up approximately 24%. This clonotype has a count of ten or more. Its antigen is not identified. Findings of the study overall: The model made its ophthalmopathy prediction, and onset followed a median about 6 months later. Ophthalmopathy could be told apart from stable hyperthyroidism with a 13 V-J model.

Sequencing was carried out using blood. The gene calls are TRBV28 and TRBJ2-3; perhaps TRBD2 as D (7 bases). The sequence came from a woman younger than 35 with Graves' hyperthyroidism that later progressed to Graves' ophthalmopathy. CDR3 nucleotide sequence: TGTGCCAGCAGTTCCCCCGGGGGGCAGGGAAGATCGGATACGCAGTATTTT. This codes for CASSSPGGQGRSDTQYF.